This TCR beta chain was sequenced for a study of shared clonotypes between healthy human individuals. At the level of the study: Ranging from 18 to 49 in age, donors were a couple of women and three men.

Deep was the level used in running the assay. Genomic DNA per cell subset filled all wells of several immunoSEQ plates. TCRdb's table, derived via immunoSEQ multiplex PCR, lists solely in-frame clones and lacks some. The table includes about 470,000 clones, around 79% detected once. The CDR3 runs 13 residues. Trimming cost V 7 bases and J 5 bases; bases outside gene matches: 3. Germline V gene data show CDR1 as LNHNV and CDR2 as YYDKDF (reference sequence). The unsorted samples had tens of millions of PBMCs used for genomic DNA. Sequenced input: PBMCs. The receptor's source is a woman aged 40 to 50 in good health. Some clones in this sample may be carry-over from other donors' samples. The chain is built from TRBV15 and TRBJ2-1; TRBD2 matches at 9 bases. The CDR3 DNA is TGTGCCACCAAGGCTAGCGGGGACAATGAGCAGTTCTTC. It specifies CATKASGDNEQFF.